What follows describes a single TCR beta chain. Measured with immunoSEQ multiplex PCR; TCRdb has only the in-frame clones, and not every one. The sample includes some 40,000 clones, 85% to 95% of them seen just once. The data belong to a study of T cells in localized non-small cell lung cancer. CDR3 length equals 12 residues. With 1 base removed from V and 4 bases from J, the gap between germline ends came to 4 bases. Germline values: CDR1 MDHEN, CDR2 SYDVKM. The sequence was collected from a female donor aged 60 or older with stage I lung adenocarcinoma. This chain connects TRBV28 to TRBJ1-2; D remains ambiguous. Sequencing used peripheral blood, obtained before any cancer treatment. The CDR3 DNA sequence: TGTGCCAGCAGTTTATCCATCTATGGCTACACCTTC. Translation gives CASSLSIYGYTF.